The 11 T cell receptor beta chains below were found in one sample sequenced in a study of CD8+ T cells in alopecia areata. It was cDNA, reverse transcribed from extracted RNA, that served as the sequencing template. The table came from immunoSEQ multiplex PCR; TCRdb's copy has only in-frame clones and leaves some out. Here the sample spans about 140,000 clones, about half being singletons. Sample: CD4+ T cells sorted from blood, taken at week 0. The receptors were sampled from a human donor with alopecia areata.

The chain couples TRBV9 to TRBJ2-7, with D unclear. Between the trimmed V and J ends, which lost 4 bases and 3 bases, there was a span of 17 bases. This CDR3 region has 15 residues. Germline CDR1 SGDLS, CDR2 YYNGEE. CDR3 residues: CASSSNDQRLYEQYF. CDR3 bases: TGTGCCAGCAGCTCGAACGATCAGAGACTCTACGAGCAGTACTTC.

This chain joins TRBV9 and TRBJ2-3, with 7 bases aligning to TRBD2. Germline-derived CDR1 and CDR2 are SGDLS and YYNGEE. The junction had 10 bases not matched to a gene; V was cut back by 2 bases and J by 1 base. This CDR3 region has 17 residues. This CDR3 reads CASSVRGSGAGTDTQYF. DNA of the CDR3: TGTGCCAGCAGCGTCCGCGGGAGTGGGGCTGGCACAGATACGCAGTATTTT.

The chain couples TRBV5-6 to TRBJ1-1, with unresolved D. Trimming removed 0 bases from V and 3 bases from J, with 6 bases in between. Germline lookup yields CDR1 SGHDT and CDR2 YYEEEE. The CDR3 length is 13 residues. The chain's CDR3 is CASSLAAYTEAFF. DNA of the CDR3: TGTGCCAGCAGCTTGGCCGCTTACACTGAAGCTTTCTTT.

This clone was detected once. A read error may account for a junction end that differs from germline. This chain's CDR3 is CSATGGQSQHF. The CDR3 DNA reads as TGCAGTGCAACTGGAGGTCAGTCCCAGCATTTT. The rearrangement links TRBV20-1 to TRBJ1-5; D unclear. CDR3 length equals 11 residues. Looked up from germline, CDR1 is DFQATT and CDR2 is SNEGSKA (reference sequence).

The chain has TRBV29-1 and TRBJ2-1; D is possibly TRBD1 (7 bases). Trimming left V 5 bases short and J 10 bases short, with 12 bases between. Germline values: CDR1 SQVTM, CDR2 ANQGSEA. The length of the CDR3 is 11 residues. The CDR3 is CSVTGAGEQFF. The CDR3 DNA reads as TGCAGCGTTACAGGGGCGGGGGAGCAGTTCTTC.

The gene calls are TRBV5-4 and TRBJ2-7; the match to TRBD1 covers 7 bases. Trimming removed 4 bases from V and 7 bases from J; junction bases left unmatched: 8. Germline V CDR1 and CDR2: SGHNT, YYREEE (reference sequence). The CDR3 length is 13 residues. In nucleotides, the CDR3 is TGTGCCAGCAGCAGCGGACAGGTCAGGGAGCAGTACTTC. It specifies CASSSGQVREQYF.

This chain joins TRBV19 and TRBJ2-6; D unclear. Germline CDR1 reads LNHDA; CDR2 reads SQIVND (reference sequence). The CDR3 is made up of 14 amino acids. V lost 5 bases to trimming and J lost 2 bases, with 7 bases between them. CDR3 nucleotide sequence: TGTGCCAGTAGTCCCGAAGCTGGGGCCAACGTCCTGACTTTC. This sequence encodes CASSPEAGANVLTF.

J is TRBJ1-2 and V is TRBV14; maybe TRBD1 (6 bases). The CDR3 has 13 residues. V was pared by 5 bases and J by 7 bases, with 14 bases between. CDR1 and CDR2 (germline): SGHDN, FVKESK. This CDR3 is CASSLTGSGGYTF. CDR3 sequence (DNA): TGTGCCAGCAGCTTAACAGGGTCGGGTGGCTACACCTTC.

This sequence joins TRBV18 and TRBJ2-2, with D hard to call. The V and J ends lost 3 bases and 7 bases respectively, with 6 bases between them. This CDR3 contains 12 residues. CDR1 and CDR2 from the germline V gene are KGHSH and LQKENI. This chain's CDR3 is CASSPQIGELFF. CDR3 DNA sequence: TGTGCCAGCTCACCGCAGATCGGGGAGCTGTTTTTT.

The chain carries TRBV30 and TRBJ1-2; the match to TRBD1 covers 8 bases. Per the germline V gene, CDR1 is GTSNPN and CDR2 is SVGIG (reference sequence). The CDR3 length is 14 residues. With 0 bases clipped from V and 7 bases from J, the junction kept 7 bases outside the gene matches. The CDR3 region has the DNA TGTGCCTGGAGTGTAGCCGGGACAGGTGGTGGCTACACCTTC. This gives the protein CAWSVAGTGGGYTF. Full variable domain (outside the CDR3, taken from reference TRBV30 and TRBJ1-2): SQTIHQWPATLVQPVGSPLSLECTVEGTSNPNLYWYRQAAGRGLQLLFYSVGIGQISSEVPQNLSASRPQDRQFILSSKKLLLSDSGFYLCAWSVAGTGGGYTFGSGTRLTVV.

This clone was detected only a few times. This chain links TRBV19 with TRBJ1-4; D gene unclear. V lost 7 bases to trimming and J lost 8 bases, with 14 bases between them. Germline V gene data show CDR1 as LNHDA and CDR2 as SQIVND (reference sequence). The CDR3 runs to 13 residues. CDR3 residues: CASKQAWEEKLFF. Written as DNA, the CDR3 is TGTGCCAGTAAGCAGGCCTGGGAGGAAAAACTGTTTTTT.